This is a list of T cell receptor beta chains from one sample in a study of T cell repertoires in cytomegalovirus infection. Their specific antigens are unknown. MiXCR, run by TCRdb on the reads, gives a single entry per CDR3 protein. The sample has 600,000 to 700,000 distinct CDR3 sequences, about 33% seen once. This sample comprised cultured PBMCs, obtained from culture after CMV antigen stimulation. The receptors shown here come from a human donor in good health (CMV status not recorded). Some clones in this sample may be carry-over from other donors' samples. The CDR3 runs from the conserved cysteine through the conserved F or W. D genes are given only for firm matches. Expanded clones get a size class; other rows say once, few or many, or leave the size out.

d_call	j_call	clone_size	v_call	cdr3_nt	cdr3_aa
.	TRBJ2-7	few	TRBV2	TGTGCCAGCACCAGGGCGTACGAGCAGTACTTC	CASTRAYEQYF
.	TRBJ1-2	many	TRBV7-2	TGTGCCAGCAGCTTAAGCTGGGACACGGCCTATGGCTACACCTTC	CASSLSWDTAYGYTF
.	TRBJ1-5	few	TRBV6-6	TGTGCCAGTACGTGGACAAACCATCAGCCCCAGCATTTT	CASTWTNHQPQHF
.	TRBJ2-7	.	TRBV6-2/TRBV6-3	TGTGCCAGCCAGGCTGAAAGCTCCTACGAGCAGTACTTC	CASQAESSYEQYF
.	TRBJ2-5	.	TRBV7-2	TGTGCCAGCAGCTGGGCGGGACGCGAGACCCAGTACTTC	CASSWAGRETQYF
.	TRBJ2-1	.	TRBV2	TGTGCCAGCAGACAGACGAGCTCCTACAATGAGCAGTTCTTC	CASRQTSSYNEQFF
.	TRBJ2-7	.	TRBV20-1	TGCAGTGCTCCCTTTGTTGGCCCAGGTACCTACGAGCAGTACTTC	CSAPFVGPGTYEQYF
.	TRBJ2-7	.	TRBV5-6	TGTGCCAGCAGCCTCGGACGGATCACCTACGAGCAGTACTTC	CASSLGRITYEQYF
.	TRBJ1-4	many	TRBV7-2	TGTGCCAGCAGCCTTGATCTCGAAAAACTGTTTTTT	CASSLDLEKLFF
TRBD1	TRBJ2-1	.	TRBV19	TGTGCCAGTAGTCCGATTGAACAGGGGAACAATGAGCAGTTCTTC	CASSPIEQGNNEQFF
TRBD2	TRBJ2-1	few	TRBV6-5	TGTGCCAGCAGTTACTTGGCGGGAGGGGTTGAGCAGTTCTTC	CASSYLAGGVEQFF
TRBD1	TRBJ2-1	.	TRBV12-3/TRBV12-4	TGTGCCAGCAGTTGGGGACAGTTGGCTGAGCAGTTCTTC	CASSWGQLAEQFF
.	TRBJ2-4	.	TRBV7-3	TGTGCCAGCAGCTTATTGGGACTTCTAGCCAAAAACATTCAGTACTTC	CASSLLGLLAKNIQYF
.	TRBJ2-5	.	TRBV7-9	TGTGCCAGCAGCTACAGCCCAGGCGGGCCTAGGGGACAGACCCAGTACTTC	CASSYSPGGPRGQTQYF
TRBD2	TRBJ2-1	.	TRBV2	TGTGCCACCGAGGGCGGGGGGGCCGGCGATGAGCAGTTCTTC	CATEGGGAGDEQFF
TRBD1	TRBJ2-2	many	TRBV7-2	TGTGCCAGCAGCACTAGACAGGGAGCGAACACCGGGGAGCTGTTTTTT	CASSTRQGANTGELFF
.	TRBJ2-3	.	TRBV4-1	TGCGCCAGCAGCCGACAACTTAGTGTAGATACGCAGTATTTT	CASSRQLSVDTQYF
TRBD2	TRBJ2-1	.	TRBV5-1	TGCGCCAGCAGCTTGCTAGGTAGCGGGGCTTCCTACAATGAGCAGTTCTTC	CASSLLGSGASYNEQFF
TRBD1	TRBJ2-2	few	TRBV6-2/TRBV6-3	TGTGCCACCACCCGGGACAGGGTGACTCTCAACACCGGGGAGCTGTTTTTT	CATTRDRVTLNTGELFF
.	TRBJ2-1	many	TRBV7-2	TGTGCCAGCTTTGAACGGCTCTCCTACAATGAGCAGTTCTTC	CASFERLSYNEQFF
TRBD1	TRBJ1-1	.	TRBV7-2	TGTGCCAGCAGCACACAGGGGATGACCACTGAAGCTTTCTTT	CASSTQGMTTEAFF
.	TRBJ1-6	.	TRBV10-3	TGTGCCATCAAAAGGACAGCGAGGGAAAATTCACCCCTCCACTTT	CAIKRTARENSPLHF
.	TRBJ2-3	.	TRBV2	TGTGCCAGCGGCTACAGCGGAGATACGCAGTATTTT	CASGYSGDTQYF
.	TRBJ1-1	.	TRBV12-3/TRBV12-4	TGTGCCAGCAGTCCTCAGCCCCTCGGACAGCAGAACACTGAAGCTTTCTTT	CASSPQPLGQQNTEAFF
TRBD2	TRBJ2-1	many	TRBV12-3/TRBV12-4	TGTGCCAGCAGTGCCAGACTAGCGGGAGGGATAGCCTACAATGAGCAGTTCTTC	CASSARLAGGIAYNEQFF